The T cell receptor beta chain under discussion was sequenced for a study of naive and memory T cell subsets (TCRdb year 2017). Study-wide context: The study applied an open-source, UMI-based TCR alpha and beta sequencing pipeline to sorted naive and memory peripheral blood T cell subsets. RNA was DNase-treated and reverse transcribed with TCR constant-region primers, mostly using SuperScript III. The functional CMV T cell responses agreed completely with IgG serology results. General conclusions and limits of the study: RNA-based TCR counts may be affected by expression changes linked to T cell activation and differentiation. Each clonotype was defined as a single alpha or beta chain sequence rather than as a paired alpha/beta receptor. A power law was followed by TCR abundance, with an exponent that differed between naive and memory subsets but was consistent across the three individuals. Gini index rose and Shannon and inverse Simpson diversity fell from naive through CM, EM and EMRA in both CD4 and CD8 cells. After error correction, over 90% of naive TCR sequences appeared only once, giving much steeper abundance distributions than memory subsets. The repertoire findings for the naive and memory subsets could not be validated against a ground truth because none was available.

At least ten counts were recorded for this clonotype. Which antigen it targets is not known. No much larger clonotype is one base removed from it; base qualities were not supplied. The CDR3 has 11 amino acids, counting the end cysteine and phenylalanine. Of the read, only the CDR3 DNA is kept; its 33 bases are in frame from base 1. Reading the germline V gene (reference sequence) gives CDR1 DFQATT and CDR2 SNEGSKA. From the second PCR step onward, the TCR alpha chain libraries and the TCR beta chain libraries were amplified separately. To determine each donor's CMV status, fresh PBMCs were stimulated overnight with CMV viral lysate, and IFNgamma production from CD4+ T cells was then assessed. CD4 T cells were positively selected with Miltenyi beads, followed by positive selection of CD8 T cells from the CD4-negative fraction. Cells were stained for CD3, CD4, CD8, CD45RA, CD27 and a live/dead dye and were sorted on a BD Aria II into four subsets based on CD45RA and CD27. Effector memory cells were sorted as CD45RA-CD27-, and EMRA cells as CD45RA+CD27-. Blood came from a few healthy volunteers, each fractionated into CD4 and CD8 T cells and then into four differentiation subsets. About 110 ml of peripheral blood was collected from each donor, and PBMC were isolated from the blood using Ficoll-Paque PLUS density-gradient centrifugation. The sorted cells were lysed in RLT buffer, after which RNA was extracted using a Qiagen RNeasy kit and kept at -80 degrees C.

Library preparation employed UMI-ligation and nested PCR. An equimolar mix of two oligonucleotides covering both TRBC1 and TRBC2 was used as the beta constant-region primer. T4 RNA ligase 1 ligated a single-stranded oligonucleotide carrying the SP2 primer and a 12-nucleotide UMI to the cDNA 3' end. Four rounds of PCR, combining the SP2 primer with nested alpha and beta constant-region primers, were used to amplify the ligated cDNA. Incubation of the ligation reaction was carried out at 16 degrees C for about 20-24 hours. PCR2 was usually performed as a SYBR Green qPCR and halted at a preset threshold so that over-amplification would not occur. Every purification after the first one was done using Agencourt AMPure XP magnetic beads. Libraries were quantified by Qubit and checked on a TapeStation, where a main peak was expected near 650 bp. Sequencing of the pooled libraries was done on an Illumina MiSeq using v2 2x251 paired-end kits, which typically yielded about 1-2 million reads per sample. Each sample's library went into the pool at approximately 4 nM, and roughly 4.5-7.5% PhiX was added to help with cluster recognition. Concerning the study's data processing: Decombinator assigned V and J genes to Demultiplexor-processed FASTQ reads by tag matching, allowing a single base-pair mismatch. Collapsinator used UMIs to correct both sequencing errors and frequency errors arising from PCR heterogeneity. TCRs were translated and CDR3s were extracted from the conserved cysteine to the FGXG phenylalanine by CDR3Translator, with non-productive sequences being flagged. Gini, Shannon entropy and inverse Simpson indices were computed after subsampling the repertoires to the same number of UMI-defined TCRs. Within the linear range, a power law was fitted to clonotype abundance distributions using maximum likelihood. Similar UMI counts, unique TCR numbers and clonal distributions were obtained with the pipeline and with MIGEC on one naive CD8 sample. The repertoires were searched for under 7,500 CMV-associated CDR3 sequences that had been compiled from VDJdb and a published dataset. Through fastp at Q25 and MiXCR, TCRdb rebuilt clones from the public reads, retaining in-frame beta chains. Each record represents a unique CDR3 protein, reported with the most common genes and DNA among its rows. These V and J calls rely on TCRdb rather than the paper's analysis. The sample includes 29,000 or so distinct CDR3 sequences, with about 10% observed a single time. The biggest ten clones account for approximately 17% of the sample.

The sequence is built from TRBV20-1 and TRBJ2-1, and 7 bases in between align with TRBD1. This TCR was sampled from a human donor in good health. The sample taken for sequencing was effector memory CD4+ T cells from blood. In the paper's terms, the cell subset or site label means: effector memory, CD45RA- CD27-. The CDR3 amino acid sequence is: CRIDRVNEQFF. Here is the DNA: TGCAGAATAGACAGGGTGAATGAGCAGTTCTTC.